These T cell receptor beta chains were read from a single sample in a study of OX40 agonist ivuxolimab in advanced cancers. TCRdb keeps only in-frame clones here, not all; method: immunoSEQ multiplex PCR. Of approximately 77,000 clones in the sample, around 90% were seen once. The input for sequencing was CD4+ or CD8+ T cells sorted from blood, taken in a trial of the OX40 agonist ivuxolimab. These receptors were obtained from an adult with an advanced solid tumor such as melanoma, head and neck, liver or kidney cancer. The CDR3 runs from the conserved cysteine through the conserved F or W. A D gene is named only where the DNA matches it firmly.

TRBJ2-7,TRBD2,TRBV4-3,CASSRTSGTYEQYF
TRBJ2-7,TRBD1,TRBV6-6,CASNDRDRTYEQYF
TRBJ2-7,TRBD2,TRBV27,CASTKLAGGSYEQYF
TRBJ2-3,.,TRBV11-3,CASGRWIAETDTQYF
TRBJ2-7,TRBD1,TRBV7-8,CASSFRQGVNEQYF
TRBJ2-1,TRBD2,TRBV28,CAIPSLSSGSIWEQFF
TRBJ2-1,TRBD2,TRBV18,CASSPLAGFSYNEQFF
TRBJ1-5,.,TRBV7-2,CASSSNNQPQHF
TRBJ1-2,TRBD1,TRBV5-4,CASSLGQGVSYGYTF
TRBJ1-4,.,TRBV27,CASRARTNEKLFF
TRBJ2-2,.,TRBV2,CASSSTGELFF
TRBJ2-1,TRBD2,TRBV6-7,CASSYSRLAGVGNEQFF
TRBJ1-1,.,TRBV18,CASSQPQQMNTEAFF
TRBJ2-5,.,TRBV11-3,CASSIRPPRETQYF
TRBJ2-7,TRBD2,TRBV7-9,CASSKRTGTSGRDEQYF
TRBJ1-1,TRBD1,TRBV19,CASRRTGNTEAFF
TRBJ1-1,TRBD1,TRBV4-3,CASSYGQGNTEAFF
TRBJ2-5,TRBD2,TRBV9,CASSVTTSGTEETQYF